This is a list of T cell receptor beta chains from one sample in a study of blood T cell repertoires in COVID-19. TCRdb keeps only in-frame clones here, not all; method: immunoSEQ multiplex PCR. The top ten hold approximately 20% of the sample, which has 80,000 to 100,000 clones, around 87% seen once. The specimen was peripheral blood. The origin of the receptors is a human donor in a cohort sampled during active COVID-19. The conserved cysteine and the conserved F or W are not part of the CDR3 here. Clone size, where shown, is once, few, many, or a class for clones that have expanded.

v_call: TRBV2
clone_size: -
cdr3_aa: ASSEPATGTEAF

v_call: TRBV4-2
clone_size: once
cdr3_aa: ASSRGGIGELF

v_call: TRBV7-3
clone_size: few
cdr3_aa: ASSFREGEQY

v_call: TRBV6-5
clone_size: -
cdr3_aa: ASSPTRTGSRH

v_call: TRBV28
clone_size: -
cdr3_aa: ASRVGLDTQY

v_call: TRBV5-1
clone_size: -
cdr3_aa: ASSLFGTGGSTDTQY

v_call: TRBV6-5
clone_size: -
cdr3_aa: ASSQGTASYEQY

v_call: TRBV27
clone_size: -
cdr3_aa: ASSQSTGDEQY

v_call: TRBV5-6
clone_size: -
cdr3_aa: ASSLVSQGNYGYT

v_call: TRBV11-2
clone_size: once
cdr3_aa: ASSPINRGRASYEQY

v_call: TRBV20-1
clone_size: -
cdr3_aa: SASRGRGNYGYT

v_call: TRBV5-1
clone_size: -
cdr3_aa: AVREPDYNEQF

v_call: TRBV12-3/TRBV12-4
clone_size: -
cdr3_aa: ASSLTTTDTQY

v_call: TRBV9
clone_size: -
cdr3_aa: ASSVYSGGQNEQF

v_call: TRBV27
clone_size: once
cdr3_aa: ASSLFRGNEQY

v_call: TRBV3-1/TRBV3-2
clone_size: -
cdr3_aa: ASSPSGTANYGYT

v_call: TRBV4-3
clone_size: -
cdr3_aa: ASSQEGRSNEQF

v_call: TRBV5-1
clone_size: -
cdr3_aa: ASSSKGDDYGYT

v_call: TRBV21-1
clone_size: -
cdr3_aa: ASSKNGGLLAGGPYEQY

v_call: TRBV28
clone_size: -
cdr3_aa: ASSEGTDYGYT

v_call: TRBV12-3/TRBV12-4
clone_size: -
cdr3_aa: ASKKTGNYGYT

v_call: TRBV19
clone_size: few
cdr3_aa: ASTVLSSGTGELF

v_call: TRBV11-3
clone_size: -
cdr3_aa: ASSLSQGYEQY

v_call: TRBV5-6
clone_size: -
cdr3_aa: ASSLAEARRV

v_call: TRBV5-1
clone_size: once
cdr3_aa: ASSVGGYASNEQF

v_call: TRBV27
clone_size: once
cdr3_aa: ASSPRGGSYEQY

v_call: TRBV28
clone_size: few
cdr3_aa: ASRNSWTGHGEQY

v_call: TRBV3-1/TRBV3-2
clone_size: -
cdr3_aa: ASSRGGGNTIY

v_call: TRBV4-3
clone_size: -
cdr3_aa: ASSQGHRAGEKLF

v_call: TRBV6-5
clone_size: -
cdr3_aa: ASRLTGGRTDTQY

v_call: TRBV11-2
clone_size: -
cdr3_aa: ASSFQPGSSTDTQY